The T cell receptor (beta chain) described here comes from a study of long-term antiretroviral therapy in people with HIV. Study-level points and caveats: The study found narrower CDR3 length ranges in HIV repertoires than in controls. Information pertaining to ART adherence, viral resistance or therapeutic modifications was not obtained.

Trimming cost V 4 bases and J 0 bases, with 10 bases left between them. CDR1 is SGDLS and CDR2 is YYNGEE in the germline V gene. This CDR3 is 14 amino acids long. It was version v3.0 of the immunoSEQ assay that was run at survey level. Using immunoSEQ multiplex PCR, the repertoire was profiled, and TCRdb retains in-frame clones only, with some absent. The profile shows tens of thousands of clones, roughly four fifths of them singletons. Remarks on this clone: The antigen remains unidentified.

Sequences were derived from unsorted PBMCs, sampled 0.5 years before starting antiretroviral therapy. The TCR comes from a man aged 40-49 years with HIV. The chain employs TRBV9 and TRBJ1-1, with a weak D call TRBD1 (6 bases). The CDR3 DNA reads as TGTGCCAGCAGCCCGGGGGCCGTGAACACTGAAGCTTTCTTT. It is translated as CASSPGAVNTEAFF.